Reported below is one T cell receptor beta chain. Its binding antigen is unknown. The data stem from a study of CXCR3-negative and CXCR3-positive naive CD8 T cells (dated by TCRdb to between 2017 and 2020). Background on the whole study: In total, some 140 million TRB reads were obtained, which works out to roughly 1.5 +/- 0.3 million reads per library. Data from ten or so donors, pooled across two independent experiments, went into the diversity and physicochemical repertoire analyses. Naive subsets from about five donors and memory cells from 3 donors were included in the TRBV-TRBJ cluster analysis.

Study-wide conclusions, independent of this receptor: Because surface CD5, which is linked to self-reactivity in mice, was comparable between the naive subsets, TCR interaction strength was also inferred from TRB CDR3 physicochemical properties. Both naive subsets had comparably high repertoire diversity, while memory CD8+ T cells had much lower repertoire diversity. Freshly isolated PBMCs were used for most assays because CXCR3 expression went down partially after cryopreservation. Similar TRBV-TRBJ usage was shown by naive CXCR3-negative and CXCR3-positive cells from the same donor, whereas distinct patterns were shown by memory cells. Compared with CXCR3-negative naive cells, CXCR3-positive naive cells had TRB CDR3s with higher hydrophobicity (lower Kidera factor 4), lower energy, and higher strength and volume indices.

The sample was run on a NextSeq 550. The Human TCR Profiling Kit (MiLaboratory) was used to prepare UMI-labeled 5' RACE TRB cDNA libraries. The full amount of extracted RNA was used for cDNA synthesis, and the full amount of resulting cDNA was used for PCR amplification. Libraries were prepared in parallel with an identical number of PCR cycles. In the paper's pipeline: With a minimum of two reads required per UMI, MIGEC and MiXCR pulled out about 57,000 +/- 9,900 unique UMI-labeled TRB cDNA molecules from each library. On average, each library contained approximately 40,000 +/- 10,000 functional in-frame TRB CDR3 nucleotide clonotypes without stop codons. After downsampling to 5000 UMI-labeled TRB molecules per sample, diversity metrics, including normalized Shannon-Wiener and Chao1, were computed in VDJtools. Clonotype-size-weighted physicochemical properties of the central five CDR3 residues (interaction energy, strength, volume and Kidera factor 4) were computed in VDJtools. TCRdb reprocessed the sequencing reads and holds a single record per CDR3 protein sequence, with no DNA. The V and J calls and clone size come from TCRdb's table, not from the authors' own analysis. The table for this sample shows over 55,000 distinct CDR3 sequences. Under 0.55% of the sample belongs to the ten largest clones.

From its cysteine to its phenylalanine, the CDR3 spans 12 amino acids. No DNA appears here. Reading the germline V gene (reference sequence) gives CDR1 DFQATT and CDR2 SNEGSKA. For each CD8+ T cell subset, flow sorting was done in triplicate, and 250,000 to 300,000 cells per subset went directly into RLT lysis buffer. Naive CD8+ T cells were defined stringently as CD45RO-CCR7+CD27+CD95- to exclude memory contaminants. Using standard density gradient centrifugation, peripheral blood mononuclear cells were isolated from buffy coats. A FACSAria III was used to flow-sort naive CXCR3-negative and CXCR3-positive CD8+ T cells. Total RNA was extracted from sorted cells using an RNeasy Mini Kit.

The chain was built from TRBV20-1 and TRBJ2-1; TCRdb names TRBD2, which stays unverified in the absence of DNA. Material: naive CXCR3+ CD8+ T cells from blood. The sample's cell subset or site, from its label and the paper: CD45RO-CCR7+CD27+CD95- naive CD8+ T cells expressing CXCR3 (TNR3+). The receptor comes from a human donor in good health. Some clones in this sample may be carry-over from other donors' samples. The CDR3 region reads CSARDEGHEQFF.